This T cell receptor (beta chain) was recovered during a study of T cell repertoires in aging, cancer and after chemotherapy. On the study more broadly: Pre- and post-chemotherapy samples were paired from chronic lymphocytic leukemia patients treated with fludarabine- or bendamustine-based regimens. Study results and caveats: Median generation probability rose over the chemotherapy interval in each cancer cohort, suggesting rebound thymic output. These repertoire data do not allow conclusions about immunological memory after chemotherapy.

A mixed TRB-A/B primer pool amplified rearranged TRB by multiplex touch-down PCR. TCRdb redid the calling of the multiplex PCR reads with MiXCR, one entry per CDR3 protein. The sample has around 1,300 distinct CDR3 sequences; roughly three fifths are singletons. As to this clonotype: Its antigen is undetermined.

Peripheral blood genomic DNA, not sorted cells or RNA, was the template. The sequencing input was blood. The clonotype comes from a human donor with a blood cancer.

CDR3 coding DNA: TGCAGCGTTGAAGAGGGTGCCACTGAAGCTTTCTTT. Encoded protein: CSVEEGATEAFF. This chain uses TRBV29-1 with TRBJ1-1; D unclear. CDR3 length: 12 residues. Looked up from germline, CDR1 is SQVTM and CDR2 is ANQGSEA. V was shortened by 0 bases and J by 4 bases, with 6 bases between the two germline ends.